The rows below give T cell receptor beta chains drawn from one sample of a study of T cells in Graves' hyperthyroidism and ophthalmopathy. Using its own MiXCR run on the multiplex PCR reads, TCRdb lists one record per CDR3 protein. The table has 640,000 or so distinct CDR3 sequences, approximately 14% seen once; the top ten hold roughly 7%. Sequencing used blood. These TCRs come from a woman under 30 with Graves' ophthalmopathy. The CDR3 runs from the conserved cysteine through the conserved F or W. The order of the fields is V gene, D gene, J gene, clone size, CDR3 protein, CDR3 DNA. The D gene is left open where the match is weak. Clone sizes are given selectively: once, few, many, or a class where the clone is expanded.

>TRBV7-8|TRBD1|TRBJ1-1|many
CASSQGQGALGNTEAFF
TGTGCCAGCAGCCAGGGACAGGGGGCGCTGGGAAACACTGAAGCTTTCTTT
>TRBV7-2|.|TRBJ2-2|many
CASSLDRLHTGELFF
TGTGCCAGCAGCTTAGATCGACTCCACACCGGGGAGCTGTTTTTT
>TRBV28|TRBD2|TRBJ2-7|many
CASSPSGVWEQYF
TGTGCCAGCAGTCCTAGCGGGGTTTGGGAGCAGTACTTC
>TRBV11-2|.|TRBJ2-7|many
CASSPSLGSSYEQYF
TGTGCCAGCAGCCCTTCCCTCGGGAGCTCCTACGAGCAGTACTTC
>TRBV9|TRBD1|TRBJ1-4|.
CASSVGGQSGNEKLFF
TGTGCCAGCAGCGTAGGGGGACAGTCTGGTAATGAAAAACTGTTTTTT
>TRBV5-5|TRBD2|TRBJ2-2|.
CASSNHGTSGMGTGELFF
TGCGCCAGCAGCAATCATGGGACTAGCGGGATGGGGACCGGGGAGCTGTTTTTT
>TRBV30|.|TRBJ2-6|.
CAWDRRKINSGANVLTF
TGTGCCTGGGACCGCAGGAAAATTAACTCTGGGGCCAACGTCCTGACTTTC
>TRBV30|.|TRBJ2-4|many
CAWSPPAGGIIQYF
TGTGCCTGGAGTCCTCCGGCAGGCGGCATCATTCAGTACTTC
>TRBV28|.|TRBJ2-7|many
CASSLVPVEQYF
TGTGCCAGCAGTTTAGTCCCAGTCGAGCAGTACTTC
>TRBV6-1|.|TRBJ2-1|.
CASSSAGTRVYEQFF
TGTGCCAGCAGTTCGGCCGGGACTCGCGTCTATGAGCAGTTCTTC
>TRBV20-1|.|TRBJ1-1|.
CSATAGRWNTEAFF
TGCAGTGCTACAGCCGGACGGTGGAACACTGAAGCTTTCTTT
>TRBV11-2|TRBD1|TRBJ2-1|many
CASSPQGQGAYNEQFF
TGTGCCAGCAGCCCCCAGGGACAGGGGGCTTACAATGAGCAGTTCTTC
>TRBV9|.|TRBJ1-1|many
CASSPPGWRTEAFF
TGTGCCAGCAGCCCCCCAGGGTGGCGAACTGAAGCTTTCTTT
>TRBV7-9|TRBD1|TRBJ1-4|many
CASSSRQGINEKLFF
TGTGCCAGCAGCTCCCGACAGGGGATAAATGAAAAACTGTTTTTT
>TRBV7-3|TRBD2|TRBJ2-2|.
CASSSSGGLTGELFF
TGTGCCAGCAGCTCTAGCGGGGGACTCACCGGGGAGCTGTTTTTT
>TRBV5-1|.|TRBJ1-5|many
CASSLGAGNQPQHF
TGCGCCAGCAGCTTAGGCGCGGGCAATCAGCCCCAGCATTTT
>TRBV28|TRBD1|TRBJ1-2|many
CASSLPDRGSYGYTF
TGTGCCAGCAGTTTACCTGACAGGGGAAGCTATGGCTACACCTTC
>TRBV9|.|TRBJ1-2|many
CASSGDLYGYTF
TGTGCCAGCAGCGGGGACCTCTATGGCTACACCTTC
>TRBV20-1|TRBD2|TRBJ2-7|many
CSAREAGAAYEQYF
TGCAGTGCTCGAGAAGCGGGAGCGGCCTACGAGCAGTACTTC
>TRBV9|TRBD2|TRBJ2-7|.
CASSVGAAGEYYEQYF
TGTGCCAGCAGCGTAGGGGCGGCGGGAGAATACTACGAGCAGTACTTC
>TRBV27|.|TRBJ2-1|many
CASSRRGQYNEQFF
TGTGCCAGCAGTCGGAGGGGACAGTACAATGAGCAGTTCTTC
>TRBV13|.|TRBJ1-1|many
CASSRWTTSAEAFF
TGTGCCAGCAGCCGCTGGACCACGTCAGCTGAAGCTTTCTTT
>TRBV9|.|TRBJ1-5|.
CASSVGGRESQPQHF
TGTGCCAGCAGCGTAGGGGGAAGGGAGTCTCAGCCCCAGCATTTT
>TRBV29-1|TRBD1|TRBJ2-1|.
CSVEGTGQGQFF
TGCAGCGTTGAGGGGACTGGACAGGGCCAGTTCTTC
>TRBV19|TRBD2|TRBJ2-3|few
CASSIAPGLAGTDTQYF
TGTGCCAGTAGTATAGCCCCCGGACTAGCGGGCACAGATACGCAGTATTTT
>TRBV28|.|TRBJ1-6|.
CASSSSGRPLHF
TGTGCCAGCAGTTCTAGTGGCAGACCCCTCCACTTT
>TRBV6-5|.|TRBJ1-5|.
CASGLRTGYSNQPQHF
TGTGCCAGCGGTCTACGGACCGGTTATAGCAATCAGCCCCAGCATTTT
>TRBV6-1|.|TRBJ2-3|.
CASSYGGEGGTDTQYF
TGTGCCAGCAGTTACGGAGGGGAAGGGGGCACAGATACGCAGTATTTT
>TRBV6-5|.|TRBJ1-2|many
CASSYGGWVDYGYTF
TGTGCCAGCAGTTACGGTGGGTGGGTTGACTATGGCTACACCTTC
>TRBV28|TRBD2|TRBJ2-1|many
CASSLLAGGIHEQFF
TGTGCCAGCAGCCTTCTAGCGGGGGGCATCCATGAGCAGTTCTTC
>TRBV7-9|TRBD1|TRBJ2-7|many
CASSPPRGPLSYEQYF
TGTGCCAGCAGCCCACCCAGGGGGCCTCTCTCCTACGAGCAGTACTTC
>TRBV11-2|TRBD2|TRBJ2-7|.
CASSLAQGLAGAYEQYF
TGTGCCAGCAGCTTAGCCCAGGGACTAGCGGGGGCCTACGAGCAGTACTTC
>TRBV12-3/TRBV12-4|TRBD1|TRBJ2-2|many
CASTGTANTGELCF
TGTGCCAGCACCGGGACAGCTAACACCGGGGAGCTGTGTTTT
>TRBV10-2|.|TRBJ2-5|.
CASSEYYRETQYF
TGCGCCAGCAGTGAATACTACCGAGAGACCCAGTACTTC
>TRBV12-5|TRBD1|TRBJ2-5|many
CASGLVGDRVGETQYF
TGTGCTAGTGGTTTGGTCGGAGACAGGGTCGGAGAGACCCAGTACTTC
>TRBV6-5|.|TRBJ2-7|once
CASSYVGTTYEQYF
TGTGCCAGCAGTTACGTGGGGACAACTTACGAGCAGTACTTC
>TRBV18|.|TRBJ2-7|few
CASSPLEGHEQYF
TGTGCCAGCTCACCACTTGAGGGCCACGAGCAGTACTTC